Following are 17 T cell receptor beta chains from one sample sequenced in a study of blood T cells in healthy people across ages. With a J-beta primer mix and a sample-barcoded 5' primer, a second PCR ran 7 to 11 cycles. TCRdb re-derived calls from the 5' RACE reads in MiXCR, one entry per CDR3 protein. The data contain hundreds of thousands of distinct CDR3 sequences, under 25% of them singletons. The sample was blood. These receptors were obtained from a man between 70 and 80 years old in good health.

This rearrangement joins TRBV27 to TRBJ1-1, with 9 bases fitting TRBD1. The CDR3 is 14 residues long. Trimming at V came to 7 bases and at J to 4 bases, leaving 7 bases not matched to a gene. Per the germline V gene, CDR1 is MNHEY and CDR2 is SMNVEV (reference sequence). CDR3 protein: CASTTTGGGTEAFF. The CDR3 nucleotides are TGTGCCAGCACTACGACAGGGGGTGGCACTGAAGCTTTCTTT.

This clonotype showed up just once. The chain joins TRBV18 to TRBJ2-2; 7 positions agree with TRBD1. CDR1 and CDR2 (germline): KGHSH, LQKENI. J gave up 5 bases and V 3 bases, and 9 bases lay outside the gene matches. This CDR3 has 16 amino acids. The CDR3 coding sequence is TGTGCCAGCTCACCGACGGACGCAGGGGGTACCGGGGAGCTGTTTTTT. This sequence encodes CASSPTDAGGTGELFF.

The chain is built from TRBV4-3 and TRBJ1-4; D is perhaps TRBD1 (5 bases). There are 15 residues in the CDR3. Trimming removed 1 base at V and 7 bases at J, with 13 bases between. Germline CDR1 reads LGHNA; CDR2 reads YSLEER. Here the CDR3 DNA reads TGCGCCAGCAGCCAAGTATGCCAGGGAGGTGAAAAACTGTTTTTT. Protein product: CASSQVCQGGEKLFF.

J is TRBJ1-1 and V is TRBV10-3; 7 bases line up with TRBD1. Unmatched junction bases numbered 4, after V lost 2 bases and J lost 7 bases. Germline V lookup: CDR1 ENHRY, CDR2 SYGVKD. The CDR3 is 13 amino acids. DNA for the CDR3: TGTGCCATCAGTGAGGCACGGGACAGTGAAGCTTTCTTT. Amino acids: CAISEARDSEAFF.

This clonotype was observed a few times. V and J are TRBV12-5 and TRBJ2-3, with D unresolved. Trimming removed 1 base from V and 1 base from J, with 6 bases in between. The CDR3 loop spans 14 amino acids. CDR1 is LGHNT, CDR2 FRNRAP, per germline. Written as DNA, the CDR3 is TGTGCTAGTGGTTTGGGGGCGCGCACAGATACGCAGTATTTT. Its translation: CASGLGARTDTQYF. The complete variable domain, with remaining parts taken from reference TRBV12-5 and TRBJ2-3, reads DARVTQTPRHKVTEMGQEVTMRCQPILGHNTVFWYRQTMMQGLELLAYFRNRAPLDDSGMPKDRFSAEMPDATLATLKIQPSEPRDSAVYFCASGLGARTDTQYFGPGTRLTVL.

This clonotype was seen many times. The chain carries TRBV7-2 and TRBJ2-1, with D unclear. V lost 3 bases, J lost 8 bases, and 17 bases lay in between. Germline V gene lookup returns CDR1 SGHTA and CDR2 FQGNSA. CDR3 size: 15 residues. CDR3 protein: CASSFRDPLFDEQFF. As DNA, the CDR3 is TGTGCCAGCAGCTTTAGGGATCCTTTATTCGATGAGCAGTTCTTC.

This clonotype was counted between two and nine times. The V call is TRBV29-1, the J call TRBJ1-2; D unclear. The CDR3 totals 15 residues. V dropped 2 bases and J dropped 6 bases, with 19 bases sitting between them. Germline loops: CDR1 SQVTM, CDR2 ANQGSEA. CDR3 residues: CSVEKSRLLPDGYTF. In nucleotides, the CDR3 is TGCAGCGTTGAAAAGTCGAGACTGTTGCCGGATGGCTACACCTTC.

CDR3 protein: CASSGFSGTGDYGYTF. The CDR3 DNA follows: TGTGCCAGCAGCGGTTTTTCCGGGACAGGTGATTACGGCTACACCTTC. The gene calls are TRBV9 and TRBJ1-2; 8 nucleotides agree with TRBD1. The CDR3 is 16 amino acids. Trimming took 3 bases from V and 8 from J; bases not matched to a gene: 15. Germline V gives CDR1 SGDLS, CDR2 YYNGEE. The variable domain in full, with the rest retrieved from reference TRBV9 and TRBJ1-2, is DSGVTQTPKHLITATGQRVTLRCSPRSGDLSVYWYQQSLDQGLQFLIQYYNGEERAKGNILERFSAQQFPDLHSELNLSSLELGDSALYFCASSGFSGTGDYGYTFGSGTRLTVV.

This clonotype was seen repeatedly, ten times or more. The chain uses TRBV28 and TRBJ2-7, with 9 nucleotides matching TRBD1. Germline V lookup: CDR1 MDHEN, CDR2 SYDVKM. The CDR3 contains 15 residues. Trimming took 6 bases from V and 4 from J; bases not matched to a gene: 10. Written as DNA, the CDR3 is TGTGCCAGCAGCCGAATGCGGACAGGGGTGTACGAGCAGTACTTC. This encodes CASSRMRTGVYEQYF.

The chain joins TRBV20-1 to TRBJ2-2; TRBD2 agrees at 13 bases. This CDR3 comprises 15 residues. V gave up 5 bases and J gave up 4 bases; unmatched junction bases: 4. The germline gives CDR1 DFQATT, CDR2 SNEGSKA (reference sequence). The CDR3 loop is CSAQGTSGTTGELFF. CDR3 nucleotides: TGCAGTGCTCAGGGGACTAGCGGGACCACCGGGGAGCTGTTTTTT.

The J gene is TRBJ2-5, the V gene TRBV6-1; D is perhaps TRBD1 or TRBD2 (5 bases each). With the DNA end fitting TRBJ2-7 better, the J assignment may be wrong. Germline values: CDR1 MNHNS, CDR2 SASEGT. This CDR3 region has 14 residues. This chain's CDR3 is CASSFGTKSYEQYF. For the CDR3, the DNA is TGTGCCAGCAGTTTCGGGACGAAGTCCTACGAGCAGTACTTC.

The rearrangement joins TRBV5-1 to TRBJ1-4; unclear D gene. The CDR3 spans 15 residues. CDR1 SGHRS and CDR2 YFSETQ come from the germline V gene. V lost 2 bases and J lost 0, with 8 bases in between. CDR3 coding DNA: TGCGCCAGCAGCTTTGGTTATGCAACTAATGAAAAACTGTTTTTT. This sequence encodes CASSFGYATNEKLFF.

This clonotype occurred many times. J is TRBJ2-5 and V is TRBV18; 7 bases match TRBD1. CDR3 length: 14 amino acids. With 6 bases clipped from V and 4 bases from J, the junction kept 8 bases outside the gene matches. CDR1 is KGHSH and CDR2 is LQKENI in the germline V gene. The CDR3 region has the DNA TGTGCCAGCTCGTCTCCAGGGGGACGAGAGACCCAGTACTTC. This sequence encodes CASSSPGGRETQYF.

V is TRBV19 and J is TRBJ2-7, with D possibly TRBD2 on 6 matching bases. The CDR3 has 14 amino acids. The V and J ends lost 8 bases and 2 bases respectively, with 16 bases between them. Germline CDR1 reads LNHDA; CDR2 reads SQIVND (reference sequence). The CDR3 loop is CASSRGEGAYEQYF. The CDR3 DNA is TGTGCCAGTTCGCGGGGAGAGGGAGCCTACGAGCAGTACTTC.

This clonotype was counted many times. The chain uses TRBV11-1 and TRBJ2-1, with D perhaps matching TRBD2 (6 bases). Looked up from germline, CDR1 is SGHAT and CDR2 is FQDESV (reference sequence). CDR3 length: 17 amino acids. The V and J ends lost 5 bases and 1 base respectively, with 18 bases between them. The chain's CDR3 is CASSQSVWSGSYNEQFF. DNA for the CDR3: TGTGCCAGCAGCCAATCCGTTTGGAGCGGGTCCTACAATGAGCAGTTCTTC.

This rearrangement joins TRBV3-1 to TRBJ2-3, with 7 bases identical to TRBD2. V was clipped by 4 bases and J by 8 bases; unmatched bases: 9. The CDR3 has 14 residues. Germline CDR1 LGHDT, CDR2 YNNKEL (reference sequence). CDR3 amino acids: CASSPGLGSATQYF. CDR3 bases: TGTGCCAGCAGCCCTGGACTAGGATCGGCTACGCAGTATTTT.

This rearrangement joins TRBV20-1 to TRBJ2-7, with 9 bases matching TRBD2. The CDR3 totals 15 residues. V was clipped by 0 bases and J by 4 bases; unmatched bases: 7. The germline V gene has CDR1 DFQATT and CDR2 SNEGSKA (reference sequence). CDR3 nucleotides: TGCAGTGCTAGAGACTTTAGCGGGAGCTCATACGAGCAGTACTTC. Protein: CSARDFSGSSYEQYF.